These 10 T cell receptor beta chains came from one sample sequenced in a study of blood T cell repertoires in COVID-19. Profiling relied on immunoSEQ multiplex PCR, and the TCRdb table lists in-frame clones only, not all of them. In the table there are over 200,000 clones, around nine tenths of which are singletons. Sequencing was done on a sample of peripheral blood. The receptors were sampled from a woman in her thirties or forties with acute or convalescent COVID-19.

CDR3 in amino acids: CASSLPGGGPKNIQYF. As DNA, the CDR3 is TGTGCCAGCAGCTTGCCGGGGGGCGGCCCCAAAAACATTCAGTACTTC. The V call is TRBV28, the J call TRBJ2-4, with D perhaps matching TRBD2 (7 bases). The CDR3 runs 16 residues. The germline gives CDR1 MDHEN, CDR2 SYDVKM. The V end lost 6 bases, the J end lost 2 bases, and 17 bases lay between the germline ends.

The V gene is TRBV11-3, the J gene TRBJ2-3, with D possibly being TRBD1 (6 bases). Germline assignment: CDR1 SGHNT and CDR2 YENEEA. Trimming removed 1 base from V and 3 bases from J, with 8 bases in between. The length of the CDR3 is 14 residues. The CDR3 DNA sequence: TGTGCCAGCAGCTTAGGGACAGATACAGATACGCAGTATTTT. Translation: CASSLGTDTDTQYF.

The chain combines TRBV12-3 or TRBV12-4 with TRBJ1-3, with a tentative D call TRBD1 (6 bases). V lost 5 bases and J 5 bases, leaving 10 bases between the germline ends. The CDR3 extends over 13 amino acids. CDR3 protein: CASSPGQRNTIYF. CDR3 sequence (DNA): TGTGCCAGCAGTCCAGGACAGAGAAACACCATATATTTT.

V gene TRBV5-1 combines with J gene TRBJ2-7; tentatively, D is TRBD2 (6 bases). The germline CDR1 and CDR2 sequences are SGHRS and YFSETQ. The CDR3 runs to 19 residues. V lost 2 bases to trimming and J lost 0 bases, with 24 bases between them. The CDR3 sequence: CASSFGRQEGRSSSYEQYV. CDR3 DNA: TGCGCCAGCAGCTTCGGACGGCAGGAGGGTCGGTCGAGCTCCTACGAGCAGTACGTC.

The chain joins TRBV4-2 to TRBJ2-1, with 11 positions matching TRBD2. Germline CDR1 reads LGHNA; CDR2 reads YNFKEQ. V lost 0 bases, J lost 7 bases, and 14 bases stayed unmatched. The CDR3 consists of 19 residues. The CDR3 here is CASSQDLRPSGGFVNEQFF. CDR3 nucleotide sequence: TGTGCCAGCAGCCAAGATCTTCGGCCTAGCGGGGGGTTTGTGAATGAGCAGTTCTTC.

This clone showed up just once. This chain connects TRBV5-6 to TRBJ1-5; the D is unclear. Germline V CDR1 and CDR2: SGHDT, YYEEEE. Trimming took 0 bases from V and 6 from J, leaving 10 bases between them. This CDR3 has 14 amino acids. Here the CDR3 DNA reads TGTGCCAGCAGCTTGGCATCCCGAGGTCAGCCCCAGCATTTT. Amino acid sequence: CASSLASRGQPQHF.

The V call is TRBV24-1, the J call TRBJ1-2; weak D call: TRBD1 (5 bases). The CDR3 runs 12 residues. The germline gives CDR1 KGHDR, CDR2 SFDVKD. V was shortened by 9 bases and J by 0 bases, with 7 bases between the two germline ends. The CDR3 loop is CATEDTNYGYTF. The CDR3, as DNA: TGTGCCACCGAGGACACTAACTATGGCTACACCTTC.

This rearrangement joins TRBV19 to TRBJ2-3, with TRBD2 identical over 8 bases. From germline, CDR1 is LNHDA and CDR2 SQIVND (reference sequence). The length of the CDR3 is 15 residues. Losses at the gene ends were 3 bases for V and 3 bases for J; bases not matched to a gene: 5. CDR3 sequence: CASSMLAGFTDTQYF. CDR3 nucleotide sequence: TGTGCCAGTAGTATGTTAGCGGGATTTACAGATACGCAGTATTTT.

This clone has only one observation. CDR3 residues: CASRETGGRGYTF. For the CDR3, the DNA is TGTGCCAGCAGAGAAACAGGGGGTCGAGGCTACACCTTC. The chain uses TRBV28 and TRBJ1-2, with 8 nucleotides matching TRBD1. This CDR3 contains 13 residues. V shed 6 bases, J shed 8 bases, and the junction held 8 bases outside the gene matches. Looked up from germline, CDR1 is MDHEN and CDR2 is SYDVKM.

This clone came up a few times. The genes are TRBV19 and TRBJ1-5; D call uncertain. The V and J ends lost 9 bases and 0 bases respectively, with 12 bases between them. CDR3 length equals 14 residues. Germline V gene sequence: CDR1 LNHDA, CDR2 SQIVND (reference sequence). CDR3 amino acids: CASSLSSSNQPQHF. The CDR3 nucleotides read TGTGCCAGCTCATTGTCTAGTAGCAATCAGCCCCAGCATTTT.